These 27 T cell receptor beta chains share one sample of origin, sequenced in a study of radiotherapy plus CTLA-4 blockade in lung cancer. Assay used: immunoSEQ multiplex PCR; TCRdb lists only in-frame clones, some missing. This table holds 26,000 or so clones, under 80% found once. This specimen was peripheral blood, taken from a patient treated with radiotherapy plus ipilimumab. These TCRs come from a human donor with non-small cell lung cancer who had stable disease on radiotherapy plus ipilimumab.

The chain employs TRBV6-5 and TRBJ2-7, with a possible D match to TRBD1 (5 bases). The CDR3 length is 14 residues. Germline CDR1 MNHEY, CDR2 SVGAGI. V was shortened by 5 bases and J by 0 bases, with 11 bases between the two germline ends. CDR3 coding DNA: TGTGCCAGCAGTGTGGGAAGGGGCTCCTACGAGCAGTACGTC. Amino acid sequence: CASSVGRGSYEQYV.

This clone has a handful of counts. The chain joins TRBV6-1 to TRBJ1-1, with D possibly matching TRBD1 (5 bases). Germline CDR1 is MNHNS and CDR2 is SASEGT. CDR3 length equals 13 residues. Trimming cost V 6 bases and J 7 bases, with 15 bases left between them. For the CDR3, the DNA is TGTGCCAGCAGGCCGACAGTGTGGAGTGAAGCTTTCTTT. Translating gives CASRPTVWSEAFF.

This clone appeared once. V and J are TRBV9 and TRBJ2-2, with D possibly being TRBD1 (6 bases). The CDR3 is 15 residues long. Germline V CDR1 and CDR2: SGDLS, YYNGEE. The V end was cut by 4 bases, the J end by 6 bases, with 16 bases between. Here the CDR3 reads CASSSQGMVAGELFF. The CDR3 nucleotides read TGTGCCAGCAGCTCACAGGGTATGGTTGCCGGGGAGCTGTTTTTT.

About this clone: One end of the junction fails to match germline, which may point to a read error. The chain recombines TRBV4-1 with TRBJ1-5; D uncertain. Per germline, CDR1 MGHRA and CDR2 YSYEKL. The CDR3 sequence is 15 residues long. In DNA form, the CDR3 reads TGTGCCAGCAAAGATCGCCCCATTAGCAATCAGCCCCAGCATTTT. It is translated as CASKDRPISNQPQHF.

This clone was seen more than once but under ten times. This sequence joins TRBV11-3 and TRBJ1-1, with D tentatively TRBD1 (5 bases). Germline V gene lookup returns CDR1 SGHNT and CDR2 YENEEA. V gave up 5 bases and J gave up 4 bases, with 11 bases separating them. The CDR3 contains 13 residues. CDR3 nucleotides: TGTGCCAGCAGCAAAGGGACCCTCACTGAAGCTTTCTTT. Its protein is CASSKGTLTEAFF.

V and J are TRBV7-2 and TRBJ1-6; no reliable D call. Germline assignment: CDR1 SGHTA and CDR2 FQGNSA. Trimming left V 4 bases short and J 9 bases short, with 10 bases between. This CDR3 contains 13 residues. CDR3 DNA: TGTGCCAGCAGCTCCCCCTTGGGTTCACCCCTCCACTTT. It is translated as CASSSPLGSPLHF. The variable domain in full, with the rest retrieved from reference TRBV7-2 and TRBJ1-6, is GAGVSQSPSNKVTEKGKDVELRCDPISGHTALYWYRQSLGQGLEFLIYFQGNSAPDKSGLPSDRFSAERTGGSVSTLTIQRTQQEDSAVYLCASSSPLGSPLHFGNGTRLTVT.

The CDR3 DNA reads as TGCGCCAGCAGTGAGTGGGGGGCTCGGGAGACTGAAGCTTTCTTT. Its translation: CASSEWGARETEAFF. The chain has TRBV10-1 and TRBJ1-1, with D maybe TRBD1 (6 bases). Trimming removed 1 base at V and 5 bases at J, with 14 bases between. The germline CDR1 and CDR2 sequences are WNHNN and SYGVQD (reference sequence). This CDR3 has 15 residues.

CDR3 in DNA: TGTGCCAGCAGCGTAGATCCTACAGGGGGCAATGGCTACACCTTC. Protein product: CASSVDPTGGNGYTF. This chain uses TRBV9 with TRBJ1-2, with 9 bases aligning to TRBD1. There are 15 residues in the CDR3. CDR1 is SGDLS and CDR2 is YYNGEE in the germline V gene. The trim removed 0 bases at V and 6 bases at J, leaving 6 bases unmatched. Together with reference TRBV9 and TRBJ1-2, the CDR3 gives the full variable domain: DSGVTQTPKHLITATGQRVTLRCSPRSGDLSVYWYQQSLDQGLQFLIQYYNGEERAKGNILERFSAQQFPDLHSELNLSSLELGDSALYFCASSVDPTGGNGYTFGSGTRLTVV.

This sequence joins TRBV15 and TRBJ1-5, with D maybe TRBD1 (5 bases). V was clipped by 1 base and J by 0 bases, with 13 bases between them. The CDR3 sequence is 17 residues long. From germline, CDR1 is LNHNV and CDR2 YYDKDF (reference sequence). CDR3 nucleotide sequence: TGTGCCACCAGCAGAGCGGGGACGGGGAATAGCAATCAGCCCCAGCATTTT. It is translated as CATSRAGTGNSNQPQHF.

This sequence joins TRBV30 and TRBJ2-5, with TRBD1 identical over 8 bases. The CDR3 has 12 residues. After removal of 5 bases from V and 6 bases from J, the junction contained 5 bases not matched to a gene. The V gene's germline CDR1 is GTSNPN and CDR2 SVGIG (reference sequence). Written as DNA, the CDR3 is TGTGCCTGGGCAGGGGGCGCGAAGACCCAGTACTTC. Protein product: CAWAGGAKTQYF.

This chain uses TRBV5-1 with TRBJ1-1; D not certain. Germline-derived CDR1 and CDR2 are SGHRS and YFSETQ. The CDR3 runs 12 residues. With 4 bases removed from V and 10 bases from J, the gap between germline ends came to 14 bases. The CDR3 here is CASSPEGPLAFF. DNA of the CDR3: TGCGCCAGCAGCCCGGAGGGCCCGCTAGCTTTCTTT.

The V and J genes are TRBV19 and TRBJ2-3, with D maybe TRBD2 (9 bases). V lost 6 bases to trimming and J lost 2 bases, with 42 bases between them. Per the germline V gene, CDR1 is LNHDA and CDR2 is SQIVND (reference sequence). The CDR3 loop spans 24 amino acids. CDR3 region: CASRDLAYGQGVFPGLASTDTQYF. The DNA of the CDR3 is TGTGCCAGTAGGGACCTGGCCTATGGACAGGGAGTTTTTCCGGGACTAGCATCCACAGATACGCAGTATTTT.

The V gene is TRBV6-1, the J gene TRBJ1-1; tentative D call: TRBD1 (5 bases). V lost 7 bases, J lost 0 bases, and 15 bases lay in between. The germline gives CDR1 MNHNS, CDR2 SASEGT. CDR3 length: 15 amino acids. Here the CDR3 reads CASNPGPLMNTEAFF. The CDR3 region has the DNA TGTGCCAGCAATCCGGGACCCCTAATGAACACTGAAGCTTTCTTT.

This chain links TRBV30 with TRBJ1-1, with TRBD1 identical over 9 bases. V trimming: 2 bases; J trimming: 3 bases; junction bases outside the gene matches: 7. CDR1 GTSNPN and CDR2 SVGIG come from the germline V gene (reference sequence). The CDR3 has 15 residues. CDR3 in DNA: TGTGCCTGGAGTTTATCCGGGACAGGGTACACTGAAGCTTTCTTT. Its protein is CAWSLSGTGYTEAFF.

The gene calls are TRBV9 and TRBJ1-4, with D possibly TRBD1 on 6 matching bases. This CDR3 contains 17 residues. Germline CDR1 is SGDLS and CDR2 is YYNGEE. V dropped 0 bases and J dropped 0 bases, with 12 bases sitting between them. The DNA of the CDR3 is TGTGCCAGCAGCGTAGACGGGACAATCGCAACTAATGAAAAACTGTTTTTT. Residues: CASSVDGTIATNEKLFF.

As to this clone: Different DNA sequences within this sample yield the same CDR3. This chain links TRBV2 with TRBJ1-5; 8 nucleotides match TRBD1. With V trimmed by 6 bases and J by 7 bases, 5 bases remained unmatched. Looked up from germline, CDR1 is SNHLY and CDR2 is FYNNEI. The CDR3 loop spans 13 amino acids. In DNA, the CDR3 is TGTGCCAGCAGCGGGGACAGGAGGCAGCCCCAGCATTTT. Translation gives CASSGDRRQPQHF.

Only a few counts were recorded for this clone. V usage is TRBV10-3 and J usage is TRBJ1-3, with a weak D call TRBD1 (5 bases). V was pared by 7 bases and J by 0 bases, with 16 bases between. This CDR3 has 16 residues. Germline V gene lookup returns CDR1 ENHRY and CDR2 SYGVKD. The DNA for the CDR3 is TGTGCCATCAAAGGGGCCGGGAGAGCCTCTGGAAACACCATATATTTT. It translates to CAIKGAGRASGNTIYF.

The V gene is TRBV18, the J gene TRBJ2-4; tentative D call: TRBD2 (6 bases). Germline values: CDR1 KGHSH, CDR2 LQKENI. V was clipped by 4 bases and J by 8 bases, with 12 bases between them. This CDR3 contains 13 residues. CDR3 in amino acids: CASSRLGLDIQYF. The CDR3 bases are TGTGCCAGCTCACGACTAGGATTGGACATTCAGTACTTC.

The rearrangement uses TRBV6-1 and TRBJ2-7; 9 nucleotides align to TRBD1. CDR1 and CDR2 (germline): MNHNS, SASEGT. There are 15 residues in the CDR3. V lost 5 bases, J lost 3 bases, and 8 bases stayed unmatched. CDR3 protein: CASSSVTGGDYEQYF. CDR3 nucleotide sequence: TGTGCCAGCAGTTCGGTGACAGGGGGGGACTACGAGCAGTACTTC.

The gene calls are TRBV7-2 and TRBJ1-4; D perhaps matches TRBD1 (5 bases). Trimming stripped 5 bases from V and 4 bases from J, with 14 bases between. Germline loops: CDR1 SGHTA, CDR2 FQGNSA. CDR3 size: 15 residues. CDR3 loop: CASSGGRVLNEKLFF. CDR3 bases: TGTGCCAGCAGCGGAGGCAGGGTCCTTAATGAAAAACTGTTTTTT.

This clone was seen a few times. This chain uses TRBV9 with TRBJ2-1; TRBD2 matches at 7 bases. After removal of 4 bases from V and 9 bases from J, the junction contained 10 bases not matched to a gene. The germline CDR1 and CDR2 sequences are SGDLS and YYNGEE. The CDR3 runs to 14 residues. The CDR3 DNA reads as TGTGCCAGCAGCTTGAGCGGGGTAGGTGGTGAGCAGTTCTTC. Translated: CASSLSGVGGEQFF.

The chain couples TRBV7-2 to TRBJ2-2; D is undetermined. The CDR3 covers 14 residues. V lost 1 base and J 1 base, leaving 4 bases between the germline ends. Per germline, CDR1 SGHTA and CDR2 FQGNSA. The DNA of the CDR3 is TGTGCCAGCAGCTTAGTCAGGAACACCGGGGAGCTGTTTTTT. Amino acids: CASSLVRNTGELFF. Full variable domain (remainder filled in from reference TRBV7-2 and TRBJ2-2): GAGVSQSPSNKVTEKGKDVELRCDPISGHTALYWYRQSLGQGLEFLIYFQGNSAPDKSGLPSDRFSAERTGGSVSTLTIQRTQQEDSAVYLCASSLVRNTGELFFGEGSRLTVL.

The rearrangement uses TRBV9 and TRBJ2-3; 8 bases map to TRBD1. V was pared by 4 bases and J by 1 base, with 8 bases of the junction left unmatched. Germline values: CDR1 SGDLS, CDR2 YYNGEE. This CDR3 region has 16 residues. The CDR3, as DNA: TGTGCCAGCAGCCCCCAGACAGGGGCTCGCACAGATACGCAGTATTTT. This translates into CASSPQTGARTDTQYF.

The chain employs TRBV14 and TRBJ1-2; D unclear. CDR1 is SGHDN, CDR2 FVKESK, per germline. V was pared by 0 bases and J by 2 bases, with 4 bases between. This CDR3 region has 13 residues. The CDR3 spells CASSQDKNYGYTF. In DNA form, the CDR3 reads TGTGCCAGCAGCCAAGATAAGAACTATGGCTACACCTTC. The complete variable domain, with remaining parts taken from reference TRBV14 and TRBJ1-2, reads EAGVTQFPSHSVIEKGQTVTLRCDPISGHDNLYWYRRVMGKEIKFLLHFVKESKQDESGMPNNRFLAERTGGTYSTLKVQPAELEDSGVYFCASSQDKNYGYTFGSGTRLTVV.

The sample holds one count of this clone. J is TRBJ2-2 and V is TRBV6-5, with a weak D call TRBD1 (5 bases). This CDR3 has 15 residues. Trimming shortened V by 2 bases and J by 6 bases, and 13 bases separated the two germline ends. Germline V lookup: CDR1 MNHEY, CDR2 SVGAGI. CDR3 residues: CASSYRFQGSGELFF. The CDR3 DNA reads as TGTGCCAGCAGTTACCGCTTTCAGGGATCCGGGGAGCTGTTTTTT.

The chain combines TRBV4-1 with TRBJ1-6; D is uncertain. The CDR3 has 17 residues. Germline V CDR1 and CDR2: MGHRA, YSYEKL. Trimming removed 3 bases from V and 4 bases from J, with 16 bases in between. This CDR3 is CASSHPTRWDYNSPLHF. The CDR3 DNA reads as TGCGCCAGCAGCCACCCCACACGGTGGGATTATAATTCACCCCTCCACTTT.

In this sample, this clone turned up a few times. V gene TRBV18 combines with J gene TRBJ1-5; TRBD1 is a possible D gene (5 bases). Trimming stripped 0 bases from V and 2 bases from J, with 14 bases between. From germline, CDR1 is KGHSH and CDR2 LQKENI. The CDR3 has 17 amino acids. CDR3 protein: CASSPPSREGGNQPQHF. The CDR3 coding sequence is TGTGCCAGCTCACCACCGTCCAGGGAGGGAGGCAATCAGCCCCAGCATTTT. Full variable domain (rest looked up from reference TRBV18 and TRBJ1-5): NAGVMQNPRHLVRRRGQEARLRCSPMKGHSHVYWYRQLPEEGLKFMVYLQKENIIDESGMPKERFSAEFPKEGPSILRIQQVVRGDSAAYFCASSPPSREGGNQPQHFGDGTRLSIL.